The 8 T cell receptor beta chains in this list originate from one sample, sequenced in a study of Graves' ophthalmopathy and Graves' hyperthyroidism. Amplification of TCR beta CDR3 regions used RNA transcripts. HTBI-primed RT-PCR formed the first round, and a multiplex PCR formed the second. TCRdb redid the calling of the multiplex PCR reads with MiXCR, one entry per CDR3 protein. The repertoire holds approximately 480,000 distinct CDR3 sequences, with around an eighth as singletons. What was sequenced was blood. The receptors originated from a woman between 25 and 40 years old with Graves' ophthalmopathy.

This clonotype came up many times. The chain uses TRBV6-1 and TRBJ2-5; TRBD1 matches 11 bases. The germline V gene encodes CDR1 MNHNS and CDR2 SASEGT. CDR3 length equals 17 residues. Trimming cost V 2 bases and J 3 bases; bases outside gene matches: 8. DNA for the CDR3: TGTGCCAGCAGTGAACCTTACCGGGACAGGGGGAAAGAGACCCAGTACTTC. This codes for CASSEPYRDRGKETQYF.

The table lists this clonotype with many counts. The V gene is TRBV10-3, the J gene TRBJ2-7, with a possible D match to TRBD2 (5 bases). CDR3 length: 14 amino acids. From germline, CDR1 is ENHRY and CDR2 SYGVKD. Between the trimmed V and J ends, which lost 3 bases and 2 bases, there was a span of 11 bases. The CDR3 DNA is TGTGCCATCAGTGAACTCTCAGCGGCCTACGAGCAGTACTTC. This encodes CAISELSAAYEQYF.

This clonotype was recorded at least ten times. V is TRBV12-3 or TRBV12-4 and J is TRBJ2-5; D is uncertain. The length of the CDR3 is 14 residues. Trimming left V 1 base short and J 5 bases short, with 11 bases between. CDR3 bases: TGTGCCAGCAGTTTAGACTGGGGAAGGGAGACCCAGTACTTC. Translated: CASSLDWGRETQYF.

This clonotype was observed at least ten times. This sequence joins TRBV25-1 and TRBJ1-2, with TRBD1 matching 7 bases. The CDR3 length is 15 residues. Germline lookup yields CDR1 MGHDK and CDR2 SYGVNS. With V trimmed by 4 bases and J by 5 bases, 10 bases remained unmatched. For the CDR3, the DNA is TGTGCCAGCAGTGCCCTATCGGGACAGCCTTATGGCTACACCTTC. It translates to CASSALSGQPYGYTF.

This clonotype has at least ten counts. The chain recombines TRBV5-1 with TRBJ2-7, with TRBD1 matching 7 bases. V lost 4 bases to trimming and J lost 1 base; unmatched junction nucleotides: 8. The V gene's germline CDR1 is SGHRS and CDR2 YFSETQ. The CDR3 loop spans 15 amino acids. The CDR3 protein is CASSRTRDSSYEQYF. The CDR3 DNA is TGCGCCAGCAGCCGGACCCGGGACAGTTCCTACGAGCAGTACTTC. Supplemented by reference TRBV5-1 and TRBJ2-7, the full variable domain reads KAGVTQTPRYLIKTRGQQVTLSCSPISGHRSVSWYQQTPGQGLQFLFEYFSETQRNKGNFPGRFSGRQFSNSRSEMNVSTLELGDSALYLCASSRTRDSSYEQYFGPGTRLTVT.

This clonotype was seen many times. This sequence joins TRBV28 and TRBJ1-1; D unclear. Trimming removed 2 bases from V and 1 base from J, with 11 bases in between. The CDR3 runs 15 residues. Germline V gives CDR1 MDHEN, CDR2 SYDVKM. The CDR3 DNA reads TGTGCCAGCAGTTTAGGAGATTTATCGAACACTGAAGCTTTCTTT. This gives the protein CASSLGDLSNTEAFF.

The table lists this clonotype with many counts. The J gene is TRBJ1-1, the V gene TRBV5-1; 7 nucleotides agree with TRBD1. V was pared by 4 bases and J by 4 bases, with 10 bases of the junction left unmatched. In germline, CDR1 is SGHRS, CDR2 YFSETQ. This CDR3 is built from 15 residues. CDR3 sequence reads: CASSLDGRGITEAFF. The CDR3 DNA reads as TGCGCCAGCAGCCTGGATGGCAGGGGGATCACTGAAGCTTTCTTT.

This clonotype was counted at least ten times. The V and J genes are TRBV12-3 or TRBV12-4 and TRBJ1-2; no clear D gene. The CDR3 has 14 amino acids. Trimming cost V 3 bases and J 8 bases, with 16 bases left between them. CDR3 DNA: TGTGCCAGCAGTTTCTCCCAGCTCCAAGGAGGCTACACCTTC. Encoded protein: CASSFSQLQGGYTF.